This T cell receptor beta chain was documented in a study of blood T cell repertoires in COVID-19. On the study more broadly: Whether acute or convalescent, the COVID-19 samples came from the United States, Italy and Spain. In each case, the material was cDNA or gDNA derived from T cells, B-cell-depleted T cells, or PBMCs.

How the authors handled the data: Using reference gene primer amplification, nucleated cell counts were estimated. Clones were sequenced by immunoSEQ multiplex PCR, and TCRdb holds only the in-frame ones, with some missing. V and J calls plus clone size are reproduced from that table; the DNA served to infer D and trimming. The sample includes some 190,000 clones, about 75% of them seen just once. Germline V lookup: CDR1 LGHNA, CDR2 YSLEER. Trimming cost V 4 bases and J 6 bases; bases outside gene matches: 9. The CDR3 consists of 16 residues. The chain joins TRBV4-3 to TRBJ2-1, with 10 bases that match TRBD2. The sample consisted of peripheral blood. The sequence derives from a woman aged 45-60 years with active or convalescent COVID-19. The DNA for the CDR3 is TGCGCCAGCAGCCCCTCTAGCGGGGGCGACGGCAATGAGCAGTTCTTC. This codes for CASSPSSGGDGNEQFF.